A single sample is the source of the 21 T cell receptor beta chains below, sequenced in a study of Graves' ophthalmopathy and Graves' hyperthyroidism. Amplification targeted the TCR beta CDR3 regions, with RNA transcripts as the source material. HTBI primers primed a first-round RT-PCR, and a second-round multiplex PCR followed. TCRdb re-analysed the multiplex PCR reads in MiXCR, keeping a single row per CDR3 protein. Here the sample spans over a million distinct CDR3 sequences, about 40% being singletons. The material sequenced was peripheral blood or thyroid tissue (not recorded which). The receptor set was obtained from an adult man with Graves' hyperthyroidism.

The chain recombines TRBV4-1 with TRBJ2-2, with TRBD2 matching 7 bases. The germline gives CDR1 MGHRA, CDR2 YSYEKL. J gave up 5 bases and V 0 bases, and 12 bases lay outside the gene matches. CDR3 length equals 18 residues. CDR3 nucleotides: TGCGCCAGCAGCCAAGATCGGTGGGGAGTCGGGGGGACCGGGGAGCTGTTTTTT. The encoded protein is CASSQDRWGVGGTGELFF.

This clonotype showed up many times. V is TRBV5-1 and J is TRBJ1-2; D not resolved. Trimming took 0 bases from V and 4 from J, leaving 13 bases between them. Germline CDR1 and CDR2: SGHRS and YFSETQ. The CDR3 contains 15 residues. CDR3 in amino acids: CASSLAPAESYGYTF. The DNA for the CDR3 is TGCGCCAGCAGCTTGGCACCAGCCGAATCCTATGGCTACACCTTC.

This clonotype was detected only a few times. The chain recombines TRBV5-8 with TRBJ1-1; D call uncertain. The CDR3 totals 19 residues. Trimming pared 4 bases from V and 1 base from J, leaving 26 bases between. CDR1 is SGHTS, CDR2 YDEGEE, per germline. CDR3 in DNA: TGTGCCAGCAGCCCATTCGGTTCGATACTGTCAGAAAAGAACACTGAAGCTTTCTTT. Residues: CASSPFGSILSEKNTEAFF.

The rearrangement joins TRBV10-3 to TRBJ2-5; 11 bases are shared with TRBD2. From germline, CDR1 is ENHRY and CDR2 SYGVKD. The CDR3 consists of 16 residues. J gave up 3 bases and V 4 bases, and 7 bases lay outside the gene matches. CDR3 amino acids: CAISAISGRGKETQYF. The CDR3 region has the DNA TGTGCCATCAGTGCTATTAGCGGGAGGGGGAAAGAGACCCAGTACTTC.

The rearrangement uses TRBV14 and TRBJ2-7; D could derive from TRBD1 or TRBD2 (5 bases each). V was cut by 1 base and J by 6 bases, with 10 bases left in between. Germline CDR1 SGHDN, CDR2 FVKESK. There are 13 residues in the CDR3. The CDR3 DNA reads TGTGCCAGCAGCCAAGTTCGGGGCGGCGAGCAGTACTTC. Translating gives CASSQVRGGEQYF.

In this sample, this clonotype turned up many times. The J gene is TRBJ2-5, the V gene TRBV7-8; 10 bases agree with TRBD2. From germline, CDR1 is SGHVS and CDR2 FQNEAQ. This CDR3 region has 15 residues. With V trimmed by 9 bases and J by 5 bases, 12 bases remained unmatched. CDR3 loop: CASLAGGGQRETQYF. The CDR3 region has the DNA TGTGCCAGTTTAGCGGGGGGAGGTCAACGGGAGACCCAGTACTTC. The whole variable domain, remainder taken from reference TRBV7-8 and TRBJ2-5, is GAGVSQSPRYKVAKRGQDVALRCDPISGHVSLFWYQQALGQGPEFLTYFQNEAQLDKSGLPSDRFFAERPEGSVSTLKIQRTQQEDSAVYLCASLAGGGQRETQYFGPGTRLLVL.

The chain has TRBV5-8 and TRBJ2-2; D may be TRBD2 (5 bases). The CDR3 extends over 15 amino acids. Trimming pared 2 bases from V and 7 bases from J, leaving 15 bases between. Germline V gene lookup returns CDR1 SGHTS and CDR2 YDEGEE. The CDR3 sequence is CASSFAWIEGGELFF. CDR3 in DNA: TGTGCCAGCAGCTTTGCCTGGATTGAGGGCGGGGAGCTGTTTTTT.

The rearrangement joins TRBV6-5 to TRBJ2-5, with a possible D match to TRBD1 (5 bases). The V and J ends lost 0 bases and 5 bases respectively, with 10 bases between them. The CDR3 loop spans 14 amino acids. Per germline, CDR1 MNHEY and CDR2 SVGAGI. CDR3 in DNA: TGTGCCAGCAGTTACTCGGGGCTATGGGAGACCCAGTACTTC. Translating gives CASSYSGLWETQYF.

The sample holds many counts of this clonotype. The chain carries TRBV7-8 and TRBJ2-6; 11 nucleotides agree with TRBD1. From germline, CDR1 is SGHVS and CDR2 FQNEAQ. This CDR3 contains 18 residues. V gave up 5 bases and J gave up 1 base; unmatched junction bases: 7. CDR3 amino acids: CASSIRRDRGSGANVLTF. The CDR3 region has the DNA TGTGCCAGCAGCATAAGGCGGGACAGGGGGTCTGGGGCCAACGTCCTGACTTTC. The full variable domain, with the rest looked up from reference TRBV7-8 and TRBJ2-6, is GAGVSQSPRYKVAKRGQDVALRCDPISGHVSLFWYQQALGQGPEFLTYFQNEAQLDKSGLPSDRFFAERPEGSVSTLKIQRTQQEDSAVYLCASSIRRDRGSGANVLTFGAGSRLTVL.

This rearrangement joins TRBV2 to TRBJ2-7; TRBD2 matches 8 bases. This CDR3 is built from 14 residues. The germline V gene has CDR1 SNHLY and CDR2 FYNNEI. V dropped 6 bases and J dropped 0; count of bases not matched to a gene: 4. The CDR3, as DNA: TGTGCCAGCAGGCGCGGGAGGTTCTCCTACGAGCAGTACTTC. It codes for CASRRGRFSYEQYF.

This clonotype was seen a handful of times. The V call is TRBV5-8, the J call TRBJ2-2, with D possibly TRBD2 on 5 matching bases. Trimming removed 2 bases from V and 5 bases from J, with 16 bases in between. CDR1 is SGHTS and CDR2 is YDEGEE in the germline V gene. This CDR3 has 16 amino acids. The CDR3 nucleotides are TGTGCCAGCAGCTTACGGACTGGTTTCGCGACCGGGGAGCTGTTTTTT. Amino acid sequence: CASSLRTGFATGELFF.

The chain combines TRBV6-4 with TRBJ1-1; D possibly corresponds to TRBD1 (6 bases). V was pared by 0 bases and J by 8 bases, with 10 bases between. This CDR3 is built from 13 residues. The germline CDR1 and CDR2 sequences are MRHNA and SNTAGT. The CDR3 sequence is CASSDSGGEEAFF. CDR3 sequence (DNA): TGTGCCAGCAGTGACTCAGGGGGGGAAGAAGCTTTCTTT.

The J gene is TRBJ1-1, the V gene TRBV25-1, with no clear D. The ends were cut back, 6 bases at V and 1 base at J, with 12 bases in the middle. The CDR3 has 14 residues. The germline CDR1 and CDR2 sequences are MGHDK and SYGVNS. In DNA form, the CDR3 reads TGTGCCAGCAGGGTTTTTACGGAGAACACTGAAGCTTTCTTT. The encoded protein is CASRVFTENTEAFF.

The chain has TRBV6-2 or TRBV6-3 and TRBJ1-5, with TRBD1 as a possible D gene (5 bases). V was cut by 6 bases and J by 6 bases, with 15 bases left in between. The CDR3 sequence is 14 residues long. Germline lookup yields CDR1 MNHEY and CDR2 SVGEGT. CDR3 residues: CASRQRQGSQPQHF. The DNA for the CDR3 is TGTGCCAGCAGACAACGTCAGGGTTCTCAGCCCCAGCATTTT.

Ten or more counts support this clonotype. The chain links TRBV29-1 to TRBJ1-1, with D perhaps matching TRBD1 (5 bases). Germline values: CDR1 SQVTM, CDR2 ANQGSEA. The CDR3 consists of 15 residues. V was pared by 4 bases and J by 2 bases, with 17 bases between. CDR3 in amino acids: CSVAGGLPKNTEAFF. CDR3 sequence (DNA): TGCAGCGTTGCGGGGGGACTCCCGAAAAACACTGAAGCTTTCTTT. The complete variable domain, with remaining parts taken from reference TRBV29-1 and TRBJ1-1, reads SAVISQKPSRDICQRGTSLTIQCQVDSQVTMMFWYRQQPGQSLTLIATANQGSEATYESGFVIDKFPISRPNLTFSTLTVSNMSPEDSSIYLCSVAGGLPKNTEAFFGQGTRLTVV.

This clonotype was counted once. Here the CDR3 omits its conserved ending phenylalanine or tryptophan, so a read error is the likely source. No DNA is shown, since the ends of the CDR3 on it are uncertain; the CDR3 is the one TCRdb lists. V and J are TRBV29-1 and TRBJ1-2. 14 amino acids form the CDR3, both terminal residues included. Germline V gene data show CDR1 as SQVTM and CDR2 as ANQGSEA. The CDR3 sequence is CRVEDRGTSSGNTL.

This clonotype was observed a single time. This chain connects TRBV2 to TRBJ2-7, with 7 bases aligning to TRBD1. The CDR3 covers 13 residues. V was pared by 11 bases and J by 1 base, with 8 bases of the junction left unmatched. Germline V gene sequence: CDR1 SNHLY, CDR2 FYNNEI. The CDR3 protein is CAGTGDASYEQYF. DNA of the CDR3: TGTGCCGGCACAGGGGACGCTTCCTACGAGCAGTACTTC.

The V call is TRBV10-2, the J call TRBJ1-1, with D unresolved. The CDR3 has 13 residues. Germline V gives CDR1 WSHSY, CDR2 SAAADI. V was clipped by 6 bases and J by 7 bases, with 15 bases between them. CDR3 bases: TGCGCCAGCAGCGTAGTCCTCTCCAGTGAAGCTTTCTTT. It codes for CASSVVLSSEAFF.

The chain recombines TRBV10-3 with TRBJ1-5; D not certain. There are 14 residues in the CDR3. Looked up from germline, CDR1 is ENHRY and CDR2 is SYGVKD. The V and J ends lost 0 bases and 6 bases respectively, with 9 bases between them. DNA for the CDR3: TGTGCCATCAGTGAGTCGATGGTGGCTCAGCCCCAGCATTTT. Protein: CAISESMVAQPQHF.

Comments on this clonotype: A clone one base away is much larger, so this may be a read error. The genes are TRBV28 and TRBJ2-5; unclear D gene. The CDR3 consists of 13 residues. Trimming took off 6 bases at V and 4 bases at J, with 12 bases between the two ends. Germline lookup yields CDR1 MDHEN and CDR2 SYDVKM. CDR3 coding DNA: TGTGCCAGCAGCTTAAGGCAGGTAGAGACCCAGTACTTC. Translating gives CASSLRQVETQYF.

The chain carries TRBV6-2 or TRBV6-3 and TRBJ2-7, with D perhaps matching TRBD1 or TRBD2 (5 bases each). V was shortened by 8 bases and J by 4 bases, with 6 bases between the two germline ends. This CDR3 is built from 10 residues. Looked up from germline, CDR1 is MNHEY and CDR2 is SVGEGT. The CDR3 spells CASEGYEQYF. CDR3 DNA: TGTGCCAGCGAGGGGTACGAGCAGTACTTC.